This TCR beta chain was captured in a study of blood T cells in healthy people across ages. Study context: Per two T cells, about one barcoded beta molecule was captured through template switching.

With a J-beta primer mix and a sample-barcoded 5' primer, a second PCR ran about 6 to 11 cycles. TCRdb processed the 5' RACE reads anew with MiXCR; each CDR3 protein has one entry. The sample consists of 1,500,000 or so distinct CDR3 sequences, approximately 43% of them appearing once. Extraction of total RNA produced a minimum of 5 micrograms from each sample. This clonotype showed up just a few times. Its cognate antigen is unknown. V lost 5 bases and J lost 1, with 14 bases in between. Germline CDR1 MNHEY, CDR2 SVGEGT. The CDR3 is 15 amino acids. Findings and caveats of the study: The CMV status of each donor remained undetermined, and this could have confounded shifts in expanded clonotypes.

Material: blood. This rearrangement joins TRBV6-2 or TRBV6-3 to TRBJ2-5; possible D gene TRBD2, 5 bases. The clonotype originates from a woman aged 18-29 years in good health. The CDR3 DNA sequence: TGTGCCAGCAGTAAACTAGACCAACTCCAAGAGACCCAGTACTTC. Amino acids: CASSKLDQLQETQYF.